This entry is about one T cell receptor beta chain. Its target is not known. This entry is derived from a study of T cell repertoires in cytomegalovirus infection. About the research overall: HLA-B-restricted CMV epitopes that are well studied were used alongside recently identified HLA-C-restricted ones. Matching HLA type and CMV infection were both indicated by public TCR beta signatures.

The ends were cut back, 7 bases at V and 2 bases at J, with 18 bases in the middle. From germline, CDR1 is MNHEY and CDR2 SVGAGI. The CDR3 has 15 residues. Study findings and constraints: CMV-specific HLA-C-restricted TCR beta clonotypes dominated the ex vivo response. The cumulative frequency of public TCR beta families identified carriers of CMV plus the relevant HLA.

TCRdb reanalysed the reads using MiXCR and keeps one entry per CDR3 protein. The sample carries fewer than 650,000 distinct CDR3 sequences, approximately 40% recorded once. The specimen comprised cultured PBMCs, sampled from culture after CMV antigen stimulation. J is TRBJ2-7 and V is TRBV6-5, with D maybe TRBD1 (5 bases). The clonotype originates from a human donor in good health (CMV status not recorded). Some clones in this sample may be carry-over from other donors' samples. The CDR3 DNA reads as TGTGCCAGCATGGGCTGGAAGGGGCCCCCCTACGAGCAGTACTTC. Its protein is CASMGWKGPPYEQYF.